The next 10 T cell receptor beta chains were all read from a single sample in a study of shared clonotypes between healthy human individuals (dated by TCRdb to 2018 to 2020). The library was obtained by the immunoSEQ multiplex PCR assay. In its TCRdb copy, this immuneACCESS table keeps in-frame sequences only and misses some clones. Where compared with another copy, unresolved V genes explain less than half of these, and the others have no known cause. The sample has roughly 500,000 clones on record, around 95% of them singletons. About 0.06% of the sample is held by the ten biggest clonotypes. Sequencing used naive CD4+ T cells sorted from blood. The sample's cell subset or site, from its label and the paper: CD45RA+ positively selected. These receptors all stem from a woman aged 25 to 39 in good health.

This clone was observed a few times. The same CDR3 also results from other DNA sequences found in this sample. Written as DNA, the CDR3 is TGTGCCAGCAGCTTAGTTCGGGAGACCCAGTACTTC. Translating it yields CASSLVRETQYF. The chain carries TRBV11-2 and TRBJ2-5; D unclear. CDR1 is SGHAT, CDR2 FQNNGV, per germline. Trimming shortened V by 1 base and J by 5 bases, and 5 bases separated the two germline ends. The CDR3 totals 12 residues.

The V call is TRBV27, the J call TRBJ2-1, with D possibly being TRBD2 (5 bases). There are 18 residues in the CDR3. V lost 5 bases and J lost 8, with 28 bases in between. The germline gives CDR1 MNHEY, CDR2 SMNVEV (reference sequence). The CDR3 loop is CASSPLSVSSAAGDEQFF. CDR3 sequence (DNA): TGTGCCAGCAGTCCACTATCGGTATCCAGCGCTGCGGGCGATGAGCAGTTCTTC.

The chain has TRBV25-1 and TRBJ1-1, with TRBD1 as a possible D gene (6 bases). There are 18 residues in the CDR3. Germline CDR1 is MGHDK and CDR2 is SYGVNS. V lost 3 bases, J lost 0 bases, and 20 bases lay in between. As DNA, the CDR3 is TGTGCCAGCAGTGAGAGGGGCAGGGGCTCACTCATGAACACTGAAGCTTTCTTT. Its protein is CASSERGRGSLMNTEAFF. The variable domain in full, with the rest retrieved from reference TRBV25-1 and TRBJ1-1, is EADIYQTPRYLVIGTGKKITLECSQTMGHDKMYWYQQDPGMELHLIHYSYGVNSTEKGDLSSESTVSRIRTEHFPLTLESARPSHTSQYLCASSERGRGSLMNTEAFFGQGTRLTVV.

The chain recombines TRBV30 with TRBJ1-2; 10 positions agree with TRBD1. There are 15 residues in the CDR3. In germline, CDR1 is GTSNPN, CDR2 SVGIG (reference sequence). V lost 3 bases and J lost 8; bases outside the gene matches: 12. The CDR3, as DNA: TGTGCCTGGAGAGCTTCTTTGGGACAGGGGCTCGGCTACACCTTC. This encodes CAWRASLGQGLGYTF. The full variable domain, rest sourced from reference TRBV30 and TRBJ1-2, is SQTIHQWPATLVQPVGSPLSLECTVEGTSNPNLYWYRQAAGRGLQLLFYSVGIGQISSEVPQNLSASRPQDRQFILSSKKLLLSDSGFYLCAWRASLGQGLGYTFGSGTRLTVV.

V gene TRBV6-1 combines with J gene TRBJ2-2, with 10 bases lining up with TRBD1. Trimming removed 7 bases from V and 3 bases from J; junction bases left unmatched: 5. CDR1 and CDR2 from the germline V gene are MNHNS and SASEGT. The CDR3 length is 15 residues. The DNA for the CDR3 is TGTGCCAGCACCCGGGACAGGGGTTACACCGGGGAGCTGTTTTTT. It codes for CASTRDRGYTGELFF.

This chain connects TRBV28 to TRBJ2-4; TRBD1 is a possible D gene (6 bases). The CDR3 is made up of 16 amino acids. V was clipped by 5 bases and J by 0 bases, with 14 bases between them. Looked up from germline, CDR1 is MDHEN and CDR2 is SYDVKM. The CDR3 nucleotides are TGTGCCAGCAGTCCTCGGGACATCGAAGCCAAAAACATTCAGTACTTC. Protein product: CASSPRDIEAKNIQYF.

The chain carries TRBV9 and TRBJ2-1, with 8 bases that match TRBD2. The V gene's germline CDR1 is SGDLS and CDR2 YYNGEE. The CDR3 has 15 residues. V was pared by 1 base and J by 8 bases, with 8 bases of the junction left unmatched. This chain's CDR3 is CASSVSRGRTHEQFF. In DNA form, the CDR3 reads TGTGCCAGCAGCGTATCGCGCGGGAGGACTCATGAGCAGTTCTTC. The complete variable domain, with remaining parts taken from reference TRBV9 and TRBJ2-1, reads DSGVTQTPKHLITATGQRVTLRCSPRSGDLSVYWYQQSLDQGLQFLIQYYNGEERAKGNILERFSAQQFPDLHSELNLSSLELGDSALYFCASSVSRGRTHEQFFGPGTRLTVL.

The J gene is TRBJ2-7, the V gene TRBV4-2; weak D call: TRBD2 (6 bases). Germline CDR1 reads LGHNA; CDR2 reads YNFKEQ. V lost 4 bases to trimming and J lost 2 bases, with 18 bases between them. The CDR3 has 16 amino acids. CDR3 region: CASSRTISGEAYEQYF. The CDR3 nucleotides are TGTGCCAGCAGCCGCACGATCTCGGGAGAGGCCTACGAGCAGTACTTC.

The chain uses TRBV19 and TRBJ1-5, with 7 bases matching TRBD1. J was trimmed by 3 bases and V by 11 bases; bases with no gene match: 7. Germline V gives CDR1 LNHDA, CDR2 SQIVND (reference sequence). This CDR3 region has 13 residues. The CDR3 nucleotides read TGTGCCGCAACGGGACAGATCAATCAGCCCCAGCATTTT. Its translation is CAATGQINQPQHF.

The chain employs TRBV29-1 and TRBJ2-5; D gene uncertain. This CDR3 spans 14 amino acids. With 2 bases removed from V and 1 base from J, the gap between germline ends came to 11 bases. Germline CDR1 and CDR2: SQVTM and ANQGSEA. As DNA, the CDR3 is TGCAGCGTTGAAAGTTGGGCAGTCCAAGAGACCCAGTACTTC. This encodes CSVESWAVQETQYF.